This T cell receptor beta chain was obtained from a study of T cell responses to AZD1222 COVID-19 vaccine. The CDR3 covers 19 residues. Germline V gene data show CDR1 as SNHLY and CDR2 as FYNNEI. V lost 5 bases and J lost 6; bases outside the gene matches: 19. The repertoire was sequenced with immunoSEQ multiplex PCR; TCRdb's copy has only in-frame clones and lacks some. This table holds tens of thousands of clones, 75% to 95% found once. The chain combines TRBV2 with TRBJ2-1, with 10 bases aligning to TRBD2. The receptor comes from an adult who received the AZD1222 COVID-19 vaccine. Sample: peripheral blood, taken 28 days after the second AZD1222 dose. The CDR3 nucleotides read TGTGCCAGCAGTTCTCGTAGGCTAGCGGGAGTCACGCCAGCCAATGAGCAGTTCTTC. Translating gives CASSSRRLAGVTPANEQFF.